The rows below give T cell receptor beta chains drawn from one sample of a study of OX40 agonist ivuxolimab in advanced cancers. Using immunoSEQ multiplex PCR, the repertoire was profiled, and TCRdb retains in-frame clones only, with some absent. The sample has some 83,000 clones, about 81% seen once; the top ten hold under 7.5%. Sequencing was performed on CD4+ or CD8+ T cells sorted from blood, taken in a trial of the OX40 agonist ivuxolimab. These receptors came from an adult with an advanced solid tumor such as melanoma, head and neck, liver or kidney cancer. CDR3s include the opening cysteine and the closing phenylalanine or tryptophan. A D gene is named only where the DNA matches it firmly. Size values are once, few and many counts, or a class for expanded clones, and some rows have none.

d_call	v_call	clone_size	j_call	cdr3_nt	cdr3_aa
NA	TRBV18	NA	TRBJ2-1	TGTGCCAGCTCACCACCTTTGCGGGGCATCTATAATGAGCAGTTCTTC	CASSPPLRGIYNEQFF
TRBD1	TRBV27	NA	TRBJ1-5	TGTGCCAGCAGCCCCGACAGGGTGGGTCAGCCCCAGCATTTT	CASSPDRVGQPQHF
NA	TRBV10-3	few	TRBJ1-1	TGTGCCATCAGTGGGTTGGAGGGCACTGAAGCTTTCTTT	CAISGLEGTEAFF
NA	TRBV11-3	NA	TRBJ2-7	TGTGCCAGCAGCTTAGAGAACGTGCAGTACTTC	CASSLENVQYF
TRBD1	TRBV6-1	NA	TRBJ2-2	TGTGCCAGCAGTGAAAACAGGGGTCTAGAAAACACCGGGGAGCTGTTTTTT	CASSENRGLENTGELFF
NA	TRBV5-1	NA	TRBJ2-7	TGCGCCAGCAGCTTGGACGGCTCCTACGAGCAGTACTTC	CASSLDGSYEQYF
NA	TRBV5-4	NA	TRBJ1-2	TGTGCCAGCAGCTGGCGGGGGGCGGGGGGCTACACCTTC	CASSWRGAGGYTF
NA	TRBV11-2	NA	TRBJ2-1	TGTGCCAGCAGCTGGAGGACCCCGGGACAAGGGGAGAATGAGCAGTTCTTC	CASSWRTPGQGENEQFF
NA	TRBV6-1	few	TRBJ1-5	TGTGCCAGCAGTGAAGCGCGGGTGGACCAGCCCCAGCATTTT	CASSEARVDQPQHF
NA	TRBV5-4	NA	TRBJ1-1	TGTGCCAGCAACAGGGACATGAACACTGAAGCTTTCTTT	CASNRDMNTEAFF
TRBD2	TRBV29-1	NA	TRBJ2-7	TGCAGCGTTGAAGACCCCTTTGGGACTAGCTCCGTCGAGCAGTACTTC	CSVEDPFGTSSVEQYF
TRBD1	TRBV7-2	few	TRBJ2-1	TGTGCCAGCAGCCCCACATCGTTGGACAGGGGGCGGAATGAGCAGTTCTTC	CASSPTSLDRGRNEQFF
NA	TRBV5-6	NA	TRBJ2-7	TGTGCCAGCAGCCCATTATCTCACGGGGTGAACGAGCAGTACTTC	CASSPLSHGVNEQYF
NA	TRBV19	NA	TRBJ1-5	TGTGCCAGTAGTAGTGAATCGGGGCGGCAGCCCCAGCATTTT	CASSSESGRQPQHF
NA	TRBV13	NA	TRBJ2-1	TGTGCCAGCACCCACGCTAGGAATTTTCCCGGGGAGCAGTTCTTC	CASTHARNFPGEQFF
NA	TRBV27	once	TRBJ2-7	TGTGCCAGCAGTTCCGCTTACGGAGGGAACCCCTACGAGCAGTACTTC	CASSSAYGGNPYEQYF
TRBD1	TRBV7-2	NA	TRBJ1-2	TGTGCCAGCAGCCCCGACGGGGGACAGGGGGCTATTGGCTACACCTTC	CASSPDGGQGAIGYTF
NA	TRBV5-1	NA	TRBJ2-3	TGCGCCAGCAGCCCAGGCGCCCTAAGGGCGGATACGCAGTATTTT	CASSPGALRADTQYF
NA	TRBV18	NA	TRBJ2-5	TGTGCCAGCTCACCGGCTCCGGAGACCCAGTACTTC	CASSPAPETQYF